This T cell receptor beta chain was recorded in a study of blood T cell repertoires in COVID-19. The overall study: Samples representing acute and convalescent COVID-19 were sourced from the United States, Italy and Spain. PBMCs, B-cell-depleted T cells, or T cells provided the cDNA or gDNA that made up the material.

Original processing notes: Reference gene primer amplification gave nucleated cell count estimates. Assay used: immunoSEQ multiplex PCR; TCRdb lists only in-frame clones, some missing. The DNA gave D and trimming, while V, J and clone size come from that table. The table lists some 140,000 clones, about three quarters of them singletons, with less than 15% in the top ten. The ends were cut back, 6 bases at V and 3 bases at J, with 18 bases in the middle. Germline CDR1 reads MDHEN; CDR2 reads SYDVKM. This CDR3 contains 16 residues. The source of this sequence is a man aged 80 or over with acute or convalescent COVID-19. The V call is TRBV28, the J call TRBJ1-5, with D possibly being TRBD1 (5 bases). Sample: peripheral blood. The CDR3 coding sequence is TGTGCCAGCAGCACGACAGCGCCTAGTTTCAATCAGCCCCAGCATTTT. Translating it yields CASSTTAPSFNQPQHF.